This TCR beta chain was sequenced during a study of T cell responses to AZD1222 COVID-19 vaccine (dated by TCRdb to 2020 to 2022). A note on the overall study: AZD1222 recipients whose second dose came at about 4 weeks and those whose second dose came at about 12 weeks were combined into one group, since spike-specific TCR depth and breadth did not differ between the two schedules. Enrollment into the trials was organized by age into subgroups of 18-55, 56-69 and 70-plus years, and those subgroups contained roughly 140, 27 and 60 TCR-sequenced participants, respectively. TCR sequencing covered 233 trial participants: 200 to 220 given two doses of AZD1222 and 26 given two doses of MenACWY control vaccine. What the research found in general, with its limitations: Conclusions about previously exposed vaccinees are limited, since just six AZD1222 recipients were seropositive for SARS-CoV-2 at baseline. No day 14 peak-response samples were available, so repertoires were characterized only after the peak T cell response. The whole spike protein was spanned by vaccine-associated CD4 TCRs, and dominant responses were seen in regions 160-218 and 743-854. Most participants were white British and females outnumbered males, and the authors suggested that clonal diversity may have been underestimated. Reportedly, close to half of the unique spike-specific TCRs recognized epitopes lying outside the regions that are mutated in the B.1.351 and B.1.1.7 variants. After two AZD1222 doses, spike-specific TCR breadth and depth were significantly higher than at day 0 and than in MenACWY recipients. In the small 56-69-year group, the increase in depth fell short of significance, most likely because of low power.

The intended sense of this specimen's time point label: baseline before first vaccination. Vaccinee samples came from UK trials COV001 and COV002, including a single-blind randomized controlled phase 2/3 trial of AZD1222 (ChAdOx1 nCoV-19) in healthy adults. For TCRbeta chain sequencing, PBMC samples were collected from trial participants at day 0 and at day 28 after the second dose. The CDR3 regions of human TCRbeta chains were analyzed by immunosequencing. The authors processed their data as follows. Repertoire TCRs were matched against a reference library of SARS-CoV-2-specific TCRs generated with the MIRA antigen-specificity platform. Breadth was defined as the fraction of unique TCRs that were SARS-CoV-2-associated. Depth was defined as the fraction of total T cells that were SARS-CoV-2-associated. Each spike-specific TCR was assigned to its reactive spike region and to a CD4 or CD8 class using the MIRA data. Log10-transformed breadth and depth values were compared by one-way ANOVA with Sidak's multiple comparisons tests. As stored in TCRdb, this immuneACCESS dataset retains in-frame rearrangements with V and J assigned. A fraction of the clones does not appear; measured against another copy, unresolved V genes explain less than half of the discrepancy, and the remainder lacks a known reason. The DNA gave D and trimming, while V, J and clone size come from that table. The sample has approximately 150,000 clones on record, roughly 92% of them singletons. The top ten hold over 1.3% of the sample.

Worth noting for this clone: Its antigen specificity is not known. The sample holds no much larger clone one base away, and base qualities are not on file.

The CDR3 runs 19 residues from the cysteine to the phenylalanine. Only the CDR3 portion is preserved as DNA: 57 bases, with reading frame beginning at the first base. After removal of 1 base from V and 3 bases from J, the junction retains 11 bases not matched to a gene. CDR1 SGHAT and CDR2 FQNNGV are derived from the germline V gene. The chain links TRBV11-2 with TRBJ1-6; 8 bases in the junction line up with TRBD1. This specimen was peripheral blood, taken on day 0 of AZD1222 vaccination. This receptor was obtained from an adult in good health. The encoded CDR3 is CASSLGWGRTGSYNSPLHF. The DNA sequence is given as TGTGCCAGCAGCTTAGGTTGGGGGAGGACAGGGAGCTATAATTCACCCCTCCACTTT. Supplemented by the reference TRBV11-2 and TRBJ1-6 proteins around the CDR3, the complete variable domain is EAGVAQSPRYKIIEKRQSVAFWCNPISGHATLYWYQQILGQGPKLLIQFQNNGVVDDSQLPKDRFSAERLKGVDSTLKIQPAKLEDSAVYLCASSLGWGRTGSYNSPLHFGNGTRLTVT.